The clone carrying this T cell receptor beta chain was seen repeatedly, ten times or more. Its target is unknown. Preparation of the unsorted libraries drew on 2 million PBMCs stored at -80 C. The data derive from a study of neurological immune-mediated disorders. Germline V gene data show CDR1 as ENHRY and CDR2 as SYGVKD. This CDR3 region has 15 residues. V was clipped by 6 bases and J by 4 bases; unmatched bases: 11. A single run covered 15-18 subjects with over 200 million TCR-beta sequences. MiXCR, run by TCRdb on the 5' RACE reads, gives a single entry per CDR3 protein. The data show some 79,000 distinct CDR3 sequences, 13% to 15% seen once. Findings and caveats of the study: HTLV-1-associated myelopathy had the most TCR clonal expansion, whereas multiple sclerosis had the least (lower than in healthy controls). Private repertoires in all groups were suggested by the absence of shared CDR3 amino acid sequences among expanded clones across subjects.

Specimen: PBMCs. This sequence joins TRBV10-3 and TRBJ2-5, with 7 bases that match TRBD2. This clonotype was obtained from a woman aged 45-65 years in good health. DNA for the CDR3: TGTGCCATCAGCGCCTCGTTAGCGGGCGGAGAGACCCAGTACTTC. It yields the protein CAISASLAGGETQYF.